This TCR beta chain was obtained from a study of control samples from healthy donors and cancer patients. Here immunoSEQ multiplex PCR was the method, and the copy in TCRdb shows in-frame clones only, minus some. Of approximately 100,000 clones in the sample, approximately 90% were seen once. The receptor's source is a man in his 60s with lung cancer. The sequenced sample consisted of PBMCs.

CDR3: CASSQDRQGFLNTEAFF. CDR3 DNA: TGTGCCAGCAGCCAAGATCGGCAGGGGTTCCTGAACACTGAAGCTTTCTTT. The V and J genes are TRBV3-1 (or the pseudogene TRBV3-2) and TRBJ1-1; possible D gene TRBD1, 6 bases. The germline V gene encodes CDR1 LGHDT and CDR2 YNNKEL (reference sequence). CDR3 length equals 17 residues. V lost 0 bases, J lost 0 bases, and 14 bases lay in between.